The clone carrying this T cell receptor beta chain was counted only a few times. Its antigen is not known. These data are taken from a study of T cells after yellow fever vaccination. V was clipped by 2 bases and J by 9 bases, with 17 bases between them. Germline V gene lookup returns CDR1 MNHNS and CDR2 SASEGT. CDR3 length equals 14 residues. Study results and caveats: Clonotype sharing between CD4 and CD8 compartments was small. Sorted repertoires could include abundant contaminating clonotypes from bulk cells.

The 5'RACE template-switching step produced TCR cDNA and added a universal primer site and UMIs. TCRdb reprocessed the 5' RACE reads via MiXCR and lists one record per CDR3 protein. In the table there are about 340,000 distinct CDR3 sequences, under 15% of which are singletons. The chain is built from TRBV6-1 and TRBJ2-7; possibly TRBD1 or TRBD2 for D (6 bases each). This receptor was taken from a man younger than 35 who received the YFV17D yellow fever vaccine. Sequenced here: CD4+ T cells sorted from PBMCs, sampled 15 days after the yellow fever booster vaccination. CDR3 amino acids: CASSERGTSIGQYV. CDR3 nucleotides: TGTGCCAGCAGTGAACGGGGGACATCCATCGGGCAGTACGTC.